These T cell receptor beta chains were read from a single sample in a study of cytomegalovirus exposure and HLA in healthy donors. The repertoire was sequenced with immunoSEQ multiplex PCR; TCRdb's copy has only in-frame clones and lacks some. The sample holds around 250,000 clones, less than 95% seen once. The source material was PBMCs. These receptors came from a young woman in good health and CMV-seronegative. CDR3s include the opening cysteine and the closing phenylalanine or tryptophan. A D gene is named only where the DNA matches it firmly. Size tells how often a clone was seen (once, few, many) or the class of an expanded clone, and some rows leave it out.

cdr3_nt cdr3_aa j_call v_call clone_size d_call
TGCGCCAGCAGCCAAAGGACAGGCCTCAGCTCCTACGAGCAGTACTTC CASSQRTGLSSYEQYF TRBJ2-7 TRBV4-1 NA TRBD1
TGTGCCAGCTCACCCAGTCGGGATACGCAGTATTTT CASSPSRDTQYF TRBJ2-3 TRBV18 once NA
TGTGCCAGCAGGGATAGACTAGCGGCCCCCTACGAGCAGTACTTC CASRDRLAAPYEQYF TRBJ2-7 TRBV11-2 NA TRBD2
TGTGCCAGCAGCGGGAGGAACCAAGAGACCCAGTACTTC CASSGRNQETQYF TRBJ2-5 TRBV9 NA NA
TGTGCCAGCAGCTTAGATCTTGGAGGGCGGGGGACTGAAGCTTTCTTT CASSLDLGGRGTEAFF TRBJ1-1 TRBV11-3 NA NA
TGTGCCAGCAGCTTGCGCCTGGGAGGGTCCTACGAGCAGTACTTC CASSLRLGGSYEQYF TRBJ2-7 TRBV5-6 NA TRBD2
TGTGCCAGTAGTCCACCGTACAGGGGGAGCAATCAGCCCCAGCATTTT CASSPPYRGSNQPQHF TRBJ1-5 TRBV19 once TRBD1
TGCGCCAGCAGCCTAAGCCCGGACTTCGACTACGAGCAGTACTTC CASSLSPDFDYEQYF TRBJ2-7 TRBV4-1 NA NA
TGTGCCAGCAGCTTAGAAATCCTTGGACAGGGAAAGGCAGATACGCAGTATTTT CASSLEILGQGKADTQYF TRBJ2-3 TRBV11-3 NA TRBD1
TGTGCCAGCAGTCAAGTTAATCAGCCCCAGCATTTT CASSQVNQPQHF TRBJ1-5 TRBV27 NA NA
TGCGCCAGCACGCTACTAGCGGGAGTCACCTACAATGAGCAGTTCTTC CASTLLAGVTYNEQFF TRBJ2-1 TRBV4-1 NA TRBD2
TGTGCCAGCGGATACCCCGGGACAGGGGACACCGGGGAGCTGTTTTTT CASGYPGTGDTGELFF TRBJ2-2 TRBV5-8 NA TRBD1
TGTGCCAGCAGTTACCACGCCAAGTGGGGGAACACTGAAGCTTTCTTT CASSYHAKWGNTEAFF TRBJ1-1 TRBV6-5 NA NA
TGTGCCATCAGTGACGTTGTGCCCGGGGAGCTGTTTTTT CAISDVVPGELFF TRBJ2-2 TRBV10-3 NA NA
TGTGCCAGCATCCCAGAGGGGGACAGGGTGAACAGGTATGAGCAGTTCTTC CASIPEGDRVNRYEQFF TRBJ2-1 TRBV2 once TRBD1
TGTGCCAGCAGCTTACGGGGTGCCTCCTCCTACGAGCAGTACTTC CASSLRGASSYEQYF TRBJ2-7 TRBV7-2 NA NA
TGTGCCAGCAGCTTGTCCGGGAGTGAAGCTTTCTTT CASSLSGSEAFF TRBJ1-1 TRBV5-4 NA NA
TGTGCCACATTAGGAGGGTTCGGCTACGAGCAGTACTTC CATLGGFGYEQYF TRBJ2-7 TRBV6-5 NA NA
TGTGCCAGCAGTAAACTCAGGGGGAGGCGGGGAGACGAGCAGTACTTC CASSKLRGRRGDEQYF TRBJ2-7 TRBV28 NA NA
TGTGCCAGCAGTTTAGACAGGGGGCGCGAAAAACTGTTTTTT CASSLDRGREKLFF TRBJ1-4 TRBV27 once TRBD1
TGTGCCAGCAGTGCAGAACAGGGAGCCTACGAGCAGTACTTC CASSAEQGAYEQYF TRBJ2-7 TRBV2 NA NA
TGTGCCAGCAGCGTAGGCCACAGGGTGAACACTGAAGCTTTCTTT CASSVGHRVNTEAFF TRBJ1-1 TRBV9 NA NA
TGTGCCAGCAGCTTGGACGAGGGGGAGTGGGGCTACACCTTC CASSLDEGEWGYTF TRBJ1-2 TRBV11-3 NA NA
TGCGCCAGCAGCGCAGGGACAGGACATTATAACTATGGCTACACCTTC CASSAGTGHYNYGYTF TRBJ1-2 TRBV5-1 NA TRBD1
TGTGCCAGCAGTTACTCGGACAATGAGCAGTTCTTC CASSYSDNEQFF TRBJ2-1 TRBV6-6 NA NA
TGTGCCAGCAGTTCCATAACAGGGACCACTATGAACACTGAAGCTTTCTTT CASSSITGTTMNTEAFF TRBJ1-1 TRBV27 once NA
TGTGCCAGCAGGCTACTAGCGGGAGGCGATGAGCAGTTCTTC CASRLLAGGDEQFF TRBJ2-1 TRBV7-6 NA TRBD2
TGCGCCAGCAGCTACGGGACAGGGGTCTCCTACGAGCAGTACTTC CASSYGTGVSYEQYF TRBJ2-7 TRBV5-1 NA TRBD1
TGTGCCAGCAGTTTTTTAGCGGGATCGGGGGAGACCCAGTACTTC CASSFLAGSGETQYF TRBJ2-5 TRBV27 NA TRBD2
TGTGCTAGTGGTTTGATGCTTCTAGCGGGAGTGTGGAACACCGGGGAGCTGTTTTTT CASGLMLLAGVWNTGELFF TRBJ2-2 TRBV12-5 NA TRBD2
TGTGCCAGCAGCGTGGGACAGCCCAGGGCAGAGCAGTACTTC CASSVGQPRAEQYF TRBJ2-7 TRBV13 NA TRBD1
TGTGCCAGCAGTTTTACGGTGAGGCAGTTCTTC CASSFTVRQFF TRBJ2-1 TRBV28 NA NA
TGTGCGACGGGGAGGGCGGGAGGACCGTACAATGAGCAGTTCTTC CATGRAGGPYNEQFF TRBJ2-1 TRBV6-5 NA TRBD2
TGTGCCAGCGGTCGACTAGCGGGAGTCCCAGATACGCAGTATTTT CASGRLAGVPDTQYF TRBJ2-3 TRBV25-1 NA TRBD2
TGTGCCACCAGCAGAGTTCGTGGGACAGGGGTCGCAGATACGCAGTATTTT CATSRVRGTGVADTQYF TRBJ2-3 TRBV15 NA TRBD1
TGTGCCAGCAGCTTAGTGGTTGGGGGATTCTATGGCTACACCTTC CASSLVVGGFYGYTF TRBJ1-2 TRBV7-2 NA NA
TGTGCCAGCAGCTTAGTCGGAGGGCCCACAGATACGCAGTATTTT CASSLVGGPTDTQYF TRBJ2-3 TRBV7-2 NA NA
TGTGCCAGCAGCTTCGGCGGCACAGATACGCAGTATTTT CASSFGGTDTQYF TRBJ2-3 TRBV7-3 NA NA